Below, 29 T cell receptor beta chains from the same sample are listed, as sequenced in a study of OX40 agonist ivuxolimab in advanced cancers. Profiling relied on immunoSEQ multiplex PCR, and the TCRdb table lists in-frame clones only, not all of them. In the table there are 14,000 to 15,000 clones, 91% of which are singletons. The sequenced sample was CD4+ or CD8+ T cells sorted from blood, obtained in a trial of the OX40 agonist ivuxolimab. The receptors stem from an adult with an advanced solid tumor such as melanoma, head and neck, liver or kidney cancer.

The genes are TRBV19 and TRBJ1-4; the D gene is possibly TRBD1 (5 bases). The V and J ends lost 5 bases and 7 bases respectively, with 11 bases between them. Germline V gene data show CDR1 as LNHDA and CDR2 as SQIVND (reference sequence). This CDR3 has 13 residues. The CDR3 DNA reads TGTGCCAGTAGTGGGACCTGGGCTGAAAAACTGTTTTTT. This encodes CASSGTWAEKLFF.

J is TRBJ2-2 and V is TRBV4-1; D unresolved. V was shortened by 1 base and J by 6 bases, with 6 bases between the two germline ends. The CDR3 consists of 13 residues. Germline V CDR1 and CDR2: MGHRA, YSYEKL. CDR3 residues: CASSQVVSGELFF. DNA of the CDR3: TGCGCCAGCAGCCAAGTTGTCTCCGGGGAGCTGTTTTTT.

The chain employs TRBV7-9 and TRBJ1-4; a weak D match, TRBD1 (5 bases). The CDR3 has 17 residues. Per the germline V gene, CDR1 is SEHNR and CDR2 is FQNEAQ (reference sequence). Trimming shortened V by 5 bases and J by 3 bases, and 19 bases separated the two germline ends. The CDR3 region has the DNA TGTGCCAGCAGCACAACGGCGGGAGGGGTTGCTAATGAAAAACTGTTTTTT. It translates to CASSTTAGGVANEKLFF.

J is TRBJ1-3 and V is TRBV7-3; D is uncertain. CDR3 length equals 14 residues. Trimming stripped 5 bases from V and 0 bases from J, with 8 bases between. The germline gives CDR1 SGHTA, CDR2 FQGTGA. CDR3 region: CASSPEGSGNTIYF. CDR3 sequence (DNA): TGTGCCAGCAGCCCCGAGGGCTCTGGAAACACCATATATTTT.

This chain connects TRBV10-3 to TRBJ2-3, with TRBD1 identical over 9 bases. This CDR3 has 14 amino acids. After removal of 7 bases from V and 3 bases from J, the junction contained 5 bases not matched to a gene. Germline CDR1 is ENHRY and CDR2 is SYGVKD. CDR3 in amino acids: CAINGQGNTDTQYF. In DNA, the CDR3 is TGTGCCATCAACGGACAGGGGAATACAGATACGCAGTATTTT.

The rearrangement links TRBV27 to TRBJ2-3, with D perhaps TRBD2 (5 bases). There are 14 residues in the CDR3. V was shortened by 6 bases and J by 0 bases, with 10 bases between the two germline ends. CDR1 and CDR2 (germline): MNHEY, SMNVEV (reference sequence). CDR3 DNA: TGTGCCAGCAGCGAACCGGGGAGCACAGATACGCAGTATTTT. Its protein is CASSEPGSTDTQYF.

Comment on this clone: The junction departs from germline at one end; a sequencing error may be responsible. The chain is built from TRBV7-7 and TRBJ2-7, with D maybe TRBD2 (6 bases). The germline CDR1 and CDR2 sequences are SSHAT and FNYEAQ (reference sequence). This CDR3 is 14 amino acids long. The CDR3 region is CASSHGQGGYEQYF. The CDR3 region has the DNA TGTGCTAGCAGCCACGGGCAGGGAGGCTACGAGCAGTACTTC. The variable domain in full, completed from reference TRBV7-7 and TRBJ2-7, reads GAGVSQSPRYKVTKRGQDVTLRCDPISSHATLYWYQQALGQGPEFLTYFNYEAQPDKSGLPSDRFSAERPEGSISTLTIQRTEQRDSAMYRCASSHGQGGYEQYFGPGTRLTVT.

The gene calls are TRBV11-2 and TRBJ2-7; possibly TRBD2 for D (5 bases). The CDR3 covers 13 residues. Germline loops: CDR1 SGHAT, CDR2 FQNNGV. V lost 3 bases to trimming and J lost 5 bases, with 11 bases between them. The DNA of the CDR3 is TGTGCCAGCAGCTTTGGTTTTAGCGACGAGCAGTACTTC. Its protein product is CASSFGFSDEQYF.

J is TRBJ2-7 and V is TRBV7-9; either TRBD1 or TRBD2 may supply D (5 bases each). V lost 5 bases, J lost 2 bases, and 13 bases lay in between. CDR1 is SEHNR and CDR2 is FQNEAQ in the germline V gene (reference sequence). This CDR3 is built from 14 residues. CDR3 in DNA: TGTGCCAGCAGCAGCCGGGACGCAGCCTACGAGCAGTACTTC. Its protein is CASSSRDAAYEQYF. Filled out from reference TRBV7-9 and TRBJ2-7, the complete variable domain reads DTGVSQNPRHKITKRGQNVTFRCDPISEHNRLYWYRQTLGQGPEFLTYFQNEAQLEKSRLLSDRFSAERPKGSFSTLEIQRTEQGDSAMYLCASSSRDAAYEQYFGPGTRLTVT.

The chain uses TRBV28 and TRBJ2-7; 7 bases fit TRBD2. Germline V gives CDR1 MDHEN, CDR2 SYDVKM. This CDR3 comprises 14 residues. After removal of 2 bases from V and 4 bases from J, the junction contained 5 bases not matched to a gene. CDR3 nucleotides: TGTGCCAGCAGTTTAGAGATGGGGGGGTACGAGCAGTACTTC. The encoded protein is CASSLEMGGYEQYF.

V and J are TRBV7-3 and TRBJ2-3, with D perhaps TRBD2 (6 bases). Trimming left V 5 bases short and J 3 bases short, with 18 bases between. The CDR3 spans 16 residues. CDR1 is SGHTA, CDR2 FQGTGA, per germline. CDR3 coding DNA: TGTGCCAGCAGCCCCATAGGGCGGGATGGTACAGATACGCAGTATTTT. Its translation: CASSPIGRDGTDTQYF.

The chain employs TRBV19 and TRBJ2-1; the match to TRBD2 covers 9 bases. The CDR3 extends over 14 amino acids. V shed 3 bases, J shed 9 bases, and the junction held 6 bases outside the gene matches. In germline, CDR1 is LNHDA, CDR2 SQIVND (reference sequence). In DNA form, the CDR3 reads TGTGCCAGTAGTATCCCGGGACTAGCATCTGAGCAGTTCTTC. Translating it yields CASSIPGLASEQFF.

The J gene is TRBJ2-3, the V gene TRBV28; no firm D call. Germline V gene data show CDR1 as MDHEN and CDR2 as SYDVKM. This CDR3 spans 16 amino acids. V gave up 2 bases and J gave up 1 base, with 13 bases separating them. CDR3: CASSLVAEFGTDTQYF. The CDR3 bases are TGTGCCAGCAGTTTAGTCGCGGAGTTCGGCACAGATACGCAGTATTTT.

CDR3 sequence reads: CASSPPPVFNQPQHF. DNA of the CDR3: TGTGCCAGCAGTCCTCCCCCAGTGTTCAATCAGCCCCAGCATTTT. The chain is built from TRBV25-1 and TRBJ1-5; no reliable D call. The V end lost 5 bases, the J end lost 3 bases, and 14 bases lay between the germline ends. The CDR3 covers 15 residues. CDR1 MGHDK and CDR2 SYGVNS come from the germline V gene.

The V call is TRBV9, the J call TRBJ1-4; 9 bases fit TRBD1. Germline lookup yields CDR1 SGDLS and CDR2 YYNGEE. V dropped 3 bases and J dropped 7; count of bases not matched to a gene: 7. This CDR3 region has 15 residues. The CDR3 region is CASSGGDREFEKLFF. The DNA of the CDR3 is TGTGCCAGCAGCGGAGGGGACAGGGAGTTTGAAAAACTGTTTTTT.

The V call is TRBV14, the J call TRBJ2-1; 13 bases agree with TRBD2. The V segment lost 4 bases and the J segment 3 bases; nucleotides outside the gene matches: 3. The CDR3 loop spans 16 amino acids. CDR1 and CDR2 (germline): SGHDN, FVKESK. CDR3 in amino acids: CASSPRLAGGYNEQFF. The CDR3 nucleotides are TGTGCCAGCAGCCCCAGACTAGCGGGGGGCTACAATGAGCAGTTCTTC. The complete variable domain, with remaining parts taken from reference TRBV14 and TRBJ2-1, reads EAGVTQFPSHSVIEKGQTVTLRCDPISGHDNLYWYRRVMGKEIKFLLHFVKESKQDESGMPNNRFLAERTGGTYSTLKVQPAELEDSGVYFCASSPRLAGGYNEQFFGPGTRLTVL.

The J gene is TRBJ2-5, the V gene TRBV2, with 9 bases identical to TRBD1. Looked up from germline, CDR1 is SNHLY and CDR2 is FYNNEI. CDR3 length equals 18 residues. The V gene end was trimmed by 3 bases and the J gene end by 5 bases; junction bases not matched to a gene: 16. CDR3 residues: CASSDTAETTGGWETQYF. For the CDR3, the DNA is TGTGCCAGCAGTGACACCGCCGAAACTACAGGGGGCTGGGAGACCCAGTACTTC.

In DNA form, the CDR3 reads TGTGCCAGCGAACAGGGAGAACACTCCTACAATGAGCAGTTCTTC. Its translation is CASEQGEHSYNEQFF. This chain joins TRBV2 and TRBJ2-1, with D perhaps matching TRBD1 (6 bases). V lost 8 bases to trimming and J lost 0 bases, with 14 bases between them. Germline CDR1 is SNHLY and CDR2 is FYNNEI. The CDR3 runs 15 residues.

This chain connects TRBV27 to TRBJ2-1, with D possibly being TRBD1 (5 bases). There are 16 residues in the CDR3. Germline loops: CDR1 MNHEY, CDR2 SMNVEV (reference sequence). The ends were cut back, 5 bases at V and 0 bases at J, with 14 bases in the middle. The CDR3 nucleotides are TGTGCCAGCAGTAAAGGCAGGACACGCTCCTACAATGAGCAGTTCTTC. Encoded protein: CASSKGRTRSYNEQFF.

This clone is large (0.1 to 1%) in the sample. V usage is TRBV7-6 and J usage is TRBJ2-2; D is possibly TRBD1 or TRBD2 (5 bases each). The length of the CDR3 is 12 residues. Trimming pared 10 bases from V and 5 bases from J, leaving 11 bases between. Germline V lookup: CDR1 SGHVS, CDR2 FNYEAQ. This CDR3 reads CATRDGTGELFF. CDR3 nucleotides: TGTGCCACCCGGGACGGAACCGGGGAGCTGTTTTTT.

The gene calls are TRBV11-2 and TRBJ1-1; no reliable D call. The CDR3 totals 16 residues. Germline V CDR1 and CDR2: SGHAT, FQNNGV. Between the trimmed V and J ends, which lost 5 bases and 4 bases, there was a span of 20 bases. The CDR3 DNA reads TGTGCCAGCAGCCTAGGCGGGGTCGGGCCCACCACTGAAGCTTTCTTT. It translates to CASSLGGVGPTTEAFF.

The V gene is TRBV7-9, the J gene TRBJ2-7; 11 bases line up with TRBD1. The junction had 4 bases not matched to a gene; V was cut back by 1 base and J by 2 bases. Germline lookup yields CDR1 SEHNR and CDR2 FQNEAQ (reference sequence). The CDR3 has 16 amino acids. CDR3 bases: TGTGCCAGCAGCTTAGGCGGGACAGGGGGGCCCTACGAGCAGTACTTC. As protein: CASSLGGTGGPYEQYF.

The rearrangement uses TRBV28 and TRBJ2-1; 7 positions match TRBD1. This CDR3 is 15 amino acids long. Germline V CDR1 and CDR2: MDHEN, SYDVKM. The V segment lost 3 bases and the J segment 2 bases; nucleotides outside the gene matches: 4. CDR3 sequence reads: CASSFRGLTYNEQFF. CDR3 coding DNA: TGTGCCAGCAGTTTCAGGGGGTTAACCTACAATGAGCAGTTCTTC.

A remark on this clone: A single base separates this from a much larger clone, so it may be a read error. The sample holds other DNA sequences that translate to the same CDR3. This chain uses TRBV9 with TRBJ2-2, with D unresolved. This CDR3 is built from 12 residues. V dropped 2 bases and J dropped 2 bases, with 1 base sitting between them. Germline V gene data show CDR1 as SGDLS and CDR2 as YYNGEE. CDR3 protein: CASSVNTGELFF. CDR3 DNA sequence: TGTGCCAGCAGCGTCAACACCGGGGAGCTGTTTTTT.

The V and J genes are TRBV13 and TRBJ2-1, with a weak D call TRBD2 (6 bases). The CDR3 extends over 13 amino acids. V lost 4 bases and J lost 6, with 10 bases in between. Germline V gene data show CDR1 as PRHDT and CDR2 as FYEKMQ (reference sequence). The CDR3 DNA follows: TGTGCCAGCAGCTGGGGACTGAGCAATGAGCAGTTCTTC. It specifies CASSWGLSNEQFF.

In its sample, this clone ranks as medium-sized. CDR3 loop: CASSTGGFTGNTIYF. Here the CDR3 DNA reads TGTGCCAGCTCCACCGGGGGGTTCACTGGAAACACCATATATTTT. This chain joins TRBV18 and TRBJ1-3, with TRBD1 as a possible D gene (5 bases). V was clipped by 6 bases and J by 2 bases, with 14 bases between them. CDR3 length: 15 residues. Per germline, CDR1 KGHSH and CDR2 LQKENI.

The chain has TRBV27 and TRBJ2-1, with D possibly matching TRBD2 (5 bases). V shed 3 bases and J shed 0 bases, with 9 bases lying between them. The CDR3 runs to 15 residues. Looked up from germline, CDR1 is MNHEY and CDR2 is SMNVEV (reference sequence). In nucleotides, the CDR3 is TGTGCCAGCAGTTTCGTGGGAGACTCCTACAATGAGCAGTTCTTC. Translation: CASSFVGDSYNEQFF.

The chain employs TRBV13 and TRBJ2-7; D is unresolved. The CDR3 totals 14 residues. Trimming left V 2 bases short and J 0 bases short, with 8 bases between. CDR1 and CDR2 (germline): PRHDT, FYEKMQ (reference sequence). The CDR3: CASSLSRVSYEQYF. Here the CDR3 DNA reads TGTGCCAGCAGCTTATCCCGGGTCTCCTACGAGCAGTACTTC.

The chain joins TRBV19 to TRBJ2-7; D is perhaps TRBD1 or TRBD2 (5 bases each). The germline V gene encodes CDR1 LNHDA and CDR2 SQIVND (reference sequence). The CDR3 has 14 residues. V lost 3 bases and J lost 1, with 10 bases in between. The CDR3 DNA sequence: TGTGCCAGTAGTATTGGGGGATTATCCTACGAGCAGTACTTC. Its protein product is CASSIGGLSYEQYF.